The 8 T cell receptor beta chains below were found in one sample sequenced in a study of long-term antiretroviral therapy in people with HIV. Version v3.0 of the immunoSEQ assay was performed at survey level. Produced via immunoSEQ multiplex PCR; TCRdb's table is partial and in-frame only. The table shows 20,000 to 25,000 clones, with about four fifths occurring only once. Here the sequenced sample was unsorted PBMCs, taken 0.1 years before starting antiretroviral therapy. The receptors come from a man aged 40-49 years with HIV.

This clone was seen more than once but under ten times. The identical CDR3 is also encoded by other nucleotide sequences in the sample. The chain employs TRBV7-2 and TRBJ2-2, with D maybe TRBD1 (5 bases). Germline V gene sequence: CDR1 SGHTA, CDR2 FQGNSA. This CDR3 has 14 residues. V lost 5 bases and J 0 bases, leaving 7 bases between the germline ends. CDR3 coding DNA: TGTGCCAGCAGCAAGGACACGAACACCGGGGAGCTGTTTTTT. Its protein is CASSKDTNTGELFF.

The chain uses TRBV29-1 and TRBJ2-7; D uncertain. V was cut by 4 bases and J by 0 bases, with 10 bases left in between. The CDR3 spans 13 residues. Looked up from germline, CDR1 is SQVTM and CDR2 is ANQGSEA. The CDR3 DNA reads as TGCAGCGTTGCTGGGCAGAGCTCCTACGAGCAGTACTTC. Translated, it gives CSVAGQSSYEQYF.

The genes are TRBV6-6 and TRBJ2-5; TRBD2 might be the D (7 bases). The CDR3 totals 16 residues. Germline CDR1 is MNHNY and CDR2 is SVGAGI (reference sequence). With 5 bases removed from V and 3 bases from J, the gap between germline ends came to 19 bases. CDR3 sequence: CASSLERGGTKETQYF. DNA of the CDR3: TGTGCCAGCAGTCTCGAAAGGGGGGGGACAAAAGAGACCCAGTACTTC.

The chain couples TRBV7-2 to TRBJ2-6; weak D call: TRBD1 (5 bases). Trimming removed 4 bases from V and 4 bases from J, with 14 bases in between. The CDR3 has 16 amino acids. Germline V lookup: CDR1 SGHTA, CDR2 FQGNSA. CDR3 sequence reads: CASSSQGAGGANVLTF. Written as DNA, the CDR3 is TGTGCCAGCAGCTCCCAAGGGGCTGGAGGGGCCAACGTCCTGACTTTC. The full variable domain, completed using reference TRBV7-2 and TRBJ2-6, is GAGVSQSPSNKVTEKGKDVELRCDPISGHTALYWYRQSLGQGLEFLIYFQGNSAPDKSGLPSDRFSAERTGGSVSTLTIQRTQQEDSAVYLCASSSQGAGGANVLTFGAGSRLTVL.

The rearrangement links TRBV6-5 to TRBJ2-3; no firm D call. Germline CDR1 MNHEY, CDR2 SVGAGI. The CDR3 loop spans 14 amino acids. V dropped 2 bases and J dropped 2 bases, with 8 bases sitting between them. The CDR3 here is CASSYGRNTDTQYF. The CDR3 region has the DNA TGTGCCAGCAGTTACGGGCGAAACACAGATACGCAGTATTTT.

This clone was seen more than once but under ten times. The rearrangement joins TRBV9 to TRBJ2-2, with 8 positions matching TRBD2. Per germline, CDR1 SGDLS and CDR2 YYNGEE. V dropped 1 base and J dropped 8; count of bases not matched to a gene: 4. The CDR3 contains 14 residues. The CDR3 bases are TGTGCCAGCAGCGTATACGGGGGGGCGGGGGAGCTGTTTTTT. Translating it yields CASSVYGGAGELFF.

This clone was detected once. The chain uses TRBV29-1 and TRBJ2-7; perhaps D is TRBD1 or TRBD2 (6 bases each). This CDR3 is 15 amino acids long. V dropped 0 bases and J dropped 3 bases, with 15 bases sitting between them. Germline CDR1 is SQVTM and CDR2 is ANQGSEA. CDR3 coding DNA: TGCAGCGTTGAAGATCCGAACAGGGAGGACTACGAGCAGTACTTC. This translates into CSVEDPNREDYEQYF.

The CDR3 sequence: CASSTGQAPYGYTF. The CDR3 bases are TGTGCCAGCAGTACGGGACAGGCCCCCTATGGCTACACCTTC. V gene TRBV6-5 combines with J gene TRBJ1-2; 8 bases line up with TRBD1. The J segment lost 4 bases and the V segment lost 5 bases, leaving 6 bases of the junction unmatched. The CDR3 totals 14 residues. CDR1 is MNHEY, CDR2 SVGAGI, per germline.